The 13 T cell receptor beta chains below all came from one sample that was sequenced in a study of T cell responses to AZD1222 COVID-19 vaccine. Sequenced by immunoSEQ multiplex PCR; TCRdb stores in-frame clones only, minus some. Here the sample spans around 120,000 clones, about 90% being singletons. This specimen consisted of peripheral blood, obtained on day 0 of AZD1222 vaccination. These TCRs come from an adult in good health.

The chain joins TRBV30 to TRBJ1-1; D unclear. Germline assignment: CDR1 GTSNPN and CDR2 SVGIG (reference sequence). V lost 7 bases to trimming and J lost 4 bases, with 13 bases between them. The CDR3 has 12 amino acids. The CDR3 DNA sequence: TGTGCCTCAGGAAATCGGGGCACTGAAGCTTTCTTT. As protein: CASGNRGTEAFF.

The rearrangement links TRBV6-2 or TRBV6-3 to TRBJ1-1; TRBD1 might be the D (5 bases). Trimming shortened V by 4 bases and J by 4 bases, and 10 bases separated the two germline ends. The CDR3 length is 13 residues. Germline-derived CDR1 and CDR2 are MNHEY and SVGEGT. As DNA, the CDR3 is TGTGCCAGCAGTTTAGGTGGGGGCACTGAAGCTTTCTTT. The encoded protein is CASSLGGGTEAFF.

The chain links TRBV11-2 to TRBJ2-1; D may be TRBD1 (5 bases). The germline gives CDR1 SGHAT, CDR2 FQNNGV. V dropped 5 bases and J dropped 8 bases, with 19 bases sitting between them. The CDR3 has 15 residues. CDR3 nucleotide sequence: TGTGCCAGCAGCGTTCAGGGTCCTCAAAGGGATGAGCAGTTCTTC. Encoded protein: CASSVQGPQRDEQFF.

V usage is TRBV6-5 and J usage is TRBJ2-5; no definite D call. Germline V gives CDR1 MNHEY, CDR2 SVGAGI. The CDR3 extends over 15 amino acids. V shed 5 bases and J shed 2 bases, with 15 bases lying between them. The CDR3 DNA sequence: TGTGCCAGCAGTCCCTGGGTGGAAAATCAAGAGACCCAGTACTTC. As protein: CASSPWVENQETQYF.

This rearrangement joins TRBV24-1 to TRBJ1-1, with D unclear. The germline V gene has CDR1 KGHDR and CDR2 SFDVKD. The CDR3 has 13 residues. Between the trimmed V and J ends, which lost 4 bases and 1 base, there was a span of 6 bases. CDR3 sequence reads: CATSEGWNTEAFF. The CDR3 nucleotides read TGTGCCACCAGTGAGGGGTGGAACACTGAAGCTTTCTTT.

In this sample, this clone turned up a few times. The chain couples TRBV4-3 to TRBJ2-2, with 7 bases that match TRBD1. J lost 6 bases, V lost 3 bases, and 7 bases had no gene match. The length of the CDR3 is 15 residues. Germline V gives CDR1 LGHNA, CDR2 YSLEER. The CDR3 spells CASSQDTGVAGELFF. CDR3 bases: TGCGCCAGCAGCCAGGACACAGGGGTTGCCGGGGAGCTGTTTTTT.

The chain recombines TRBV4-3 with TRBJ2-7; D uncertain. Germline V lookup: CDR1 LGHNA, CDR2 YSLEER. V dropped 1 base and J dropped 0 bases, with 7 bases sitting between them. The CDR3 spans 14 residues. CDR3 sequence reads: CASSQVGNSYEQYF. In DNA form, the CDR3 reads TGCGCCAGCAGCCAAGTAGGAAACTCCTACGAGCAGTACTTC.

The chain carries TRBV19 and TRBJ1-5, with 12 bases identical to TRBD1. Germline V gene sequence: CDR1 LNHDA, CDR2 SQIVND (reference sequence). Germline trimming cut 10 bases from V and 7 bases from J; bases unmatched to any gene: 5. The CDR3 loop spans 13 amino acids. This chain's CDR3 is CATGQGAVQPQHF. Here the CDR3 DNA reads TGTGCCACGGGACAGGGGGCTGTCCAGCCCCAGCATTTT.

The chain has TRBV14 and TRBJ1-1; 9 bases align to TRBD1. The CDR3 consists of 16 residues. Per germline, CDR1 SGHDN and CDR2 FVKESK. Trimming at V came to 2 bases and at J to 2 bases, leaving 6 bases not matched to a gene. CDR3 DNA sequence: TGTGCCAGCAGCCAACATCGGACAGGGGCAAACACTGAAGCTTTCTTT. This sequence encodes CASSQHRTGANTEAFF.

The chain couples TRBV7-6 to TRBJ1-3; D call uncertain. The CDR3 has 15 amino acids. The V end lost 5 bases, the J end lost 2 bases, and 13 bases lay between the germline ends. CDR1 is SGHVS and CDR2 is FNYEAQ in the germline V gene. This CDR3 is CASSPPEGTGNTIYF. In nucleotides, the CDR3 is TGTGCCAGCAGCCCTCCCGAGGGTACTGGAAACACCATATATTTT. The full variable domain, in which reference TRBV7-6 and TRBJ1-3 provide the parts outside the CDR3, is GAGVSQSPRYKVTKRGQDVALRCDPISGHVSLYWYRQALGQGPEFLTYFNYEAQQDKSGLPNDRFSAERPEGSISTLTIQRTEQRDSAMYRCASSPPEGTGNTIYFGEGSWLTVV.

This clone was seen only a few times. The V call is TRBV6-5, the J call TRBJ1-3; D is unclear. Germline-derived CDR1 and CDR2 are MNHEY and SVGAGI. The CDR3 length is 13 residues. Trimming shortened V by 8 bases and J by 0 bases, and 8 bases separated the two germline ends. The CDR3 reads CASALGSGNTIYF. As DNA, the CDR3 is TGTGCCAGCGCTCTGGGCTCTGGAAACACCATATATTTT.

The gene calls are TRBV9 and TRBJ1-6, with D possibly TRBD1 on 6 matching bases. Trimming left V 4 bases short and J 0 bases short, with 14 bases between. From germline, CDR1 is SGDLS and CDR2 YYNGEE. This CDR3 comprises 17 residues. CDR3 in DNA: TGTGCCAGCAGCCCGGAGGGGGTGAGCTCCTATAATTCACCCCTCCACTTT. It encodes CASSPEGVSSYNSPLHF. Combining the CDR3 with reference TRBV9 and TRBJ1-6 gives the whole variable domain DSGVTQTPKHLITATGQRVTLRCSPRSGDLSVYWYQQSLDQGLQFLIQYYNGEERAKGNILERFSAQQFPDLHSELNLSSLELGDSALYFCASSPEGVSSYNSPLHFGNGTRLTVT.

The chain combines TRBV4-3 with TRBJ2-1; 7 bases map to TRBD1. The CDR3 runs 13 residues. V dropped 4 bases and J dropped 5; count of bases not matched to a gene: 2. The germline CDR1 and CDR2 sequences are LGHNA and YSLEER. This CDR3 is CASSRDRNNEQFF. In DNA form, the CDR3 reads TGCGCCAGCAGCCGGGACAGAAACAATGAGCAGTTCTTC.